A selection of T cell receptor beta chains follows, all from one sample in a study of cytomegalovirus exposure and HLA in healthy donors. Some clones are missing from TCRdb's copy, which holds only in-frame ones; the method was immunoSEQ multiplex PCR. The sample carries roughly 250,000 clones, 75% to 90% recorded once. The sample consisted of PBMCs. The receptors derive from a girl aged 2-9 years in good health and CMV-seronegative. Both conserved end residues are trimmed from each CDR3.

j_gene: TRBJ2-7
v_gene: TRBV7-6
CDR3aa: ASSLGSQQFSYEQY

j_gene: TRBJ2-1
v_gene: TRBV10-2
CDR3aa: ATMRERSYNEQF

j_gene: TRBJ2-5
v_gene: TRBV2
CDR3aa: ARTSRGASGREETQY

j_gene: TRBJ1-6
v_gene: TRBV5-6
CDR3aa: ASHRTGNSPLH

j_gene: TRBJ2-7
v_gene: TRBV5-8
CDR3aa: ASSLSSWESYEQY

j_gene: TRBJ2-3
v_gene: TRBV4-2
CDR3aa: ASSPSPTSGVFSTDTQY

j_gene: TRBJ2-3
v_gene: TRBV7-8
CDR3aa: ASSLRTGGAGTDTQY

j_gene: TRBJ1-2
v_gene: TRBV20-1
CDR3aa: SALPGGGYT

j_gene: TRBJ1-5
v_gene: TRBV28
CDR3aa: ASSTQGANQPQH

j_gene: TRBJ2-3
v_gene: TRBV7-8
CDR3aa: ASSVGDNTQY

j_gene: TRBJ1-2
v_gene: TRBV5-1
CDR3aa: ASSPGQEFYGYT

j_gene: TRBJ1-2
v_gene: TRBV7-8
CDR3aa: ASSPTGYGYT

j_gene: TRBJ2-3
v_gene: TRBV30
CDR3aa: AWSSPSGRAADTQY

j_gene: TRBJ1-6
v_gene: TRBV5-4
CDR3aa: ASSPQGGGSPLH

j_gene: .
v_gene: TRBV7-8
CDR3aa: ASSFNLRGGYEQY

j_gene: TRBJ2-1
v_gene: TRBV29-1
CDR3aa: SVDPNPETRTYNEQF

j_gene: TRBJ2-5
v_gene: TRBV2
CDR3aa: ASPGRGLAGVHQETQY

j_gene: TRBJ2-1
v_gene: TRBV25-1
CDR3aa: ASSAVLAGGYNEQF

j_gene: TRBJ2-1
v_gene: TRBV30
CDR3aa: AWSVSGLAGFYNGQF

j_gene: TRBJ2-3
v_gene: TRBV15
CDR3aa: ATAQRRGGDTQY

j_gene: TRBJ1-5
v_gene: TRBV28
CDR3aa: ASIDRGDYQPQH

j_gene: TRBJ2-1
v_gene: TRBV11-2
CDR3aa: ASSLGETGLASSYNEQF

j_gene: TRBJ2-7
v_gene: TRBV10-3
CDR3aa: AISEPDRVSYEQY

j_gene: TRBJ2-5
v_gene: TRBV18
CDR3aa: ASSLLAGGQETQY

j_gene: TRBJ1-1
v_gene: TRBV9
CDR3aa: ASSAGSYNTEAF

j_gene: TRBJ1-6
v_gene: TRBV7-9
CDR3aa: ASSPLAGTPLH

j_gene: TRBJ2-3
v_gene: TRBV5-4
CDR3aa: ASSSREAGGDTQY

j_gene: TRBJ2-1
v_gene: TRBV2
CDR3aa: AAGRRQSEQF

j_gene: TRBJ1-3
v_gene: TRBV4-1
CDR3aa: ASSQLKTGTSGNTIY

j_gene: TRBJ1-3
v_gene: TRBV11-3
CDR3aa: ASSLVYWDRGAVRTIY

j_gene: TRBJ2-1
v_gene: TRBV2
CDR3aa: ASRDRGPYEQF

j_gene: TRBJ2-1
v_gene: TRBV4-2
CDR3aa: ASSQGTSSYNEQF

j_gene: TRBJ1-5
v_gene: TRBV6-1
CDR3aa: ASSELRGSNQPQH

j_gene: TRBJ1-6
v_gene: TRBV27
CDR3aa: ASKTDFYSPLH

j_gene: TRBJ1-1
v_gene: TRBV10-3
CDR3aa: AIRDRVMDTEAF

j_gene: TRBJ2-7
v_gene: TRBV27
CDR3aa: ASSSWASGKYEQY

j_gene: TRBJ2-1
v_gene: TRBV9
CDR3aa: ASSVARGDEQF

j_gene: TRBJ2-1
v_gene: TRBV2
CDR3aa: ASSEGLASSYNEQF

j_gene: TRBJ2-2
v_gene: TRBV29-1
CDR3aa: SVVGPTNTGELF

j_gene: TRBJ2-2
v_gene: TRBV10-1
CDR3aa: ASSPGNTGELF

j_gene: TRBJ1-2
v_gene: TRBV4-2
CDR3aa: ASSETRDKNYGYT

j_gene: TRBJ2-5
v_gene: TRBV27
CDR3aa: ASSLYAGSWGETQY

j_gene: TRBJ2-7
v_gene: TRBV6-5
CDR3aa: ASSSRGAGIDEQY

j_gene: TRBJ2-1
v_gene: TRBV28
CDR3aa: ASSAREHSYNEQF

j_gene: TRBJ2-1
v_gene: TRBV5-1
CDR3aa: ASSLAVGAGLYNEQF

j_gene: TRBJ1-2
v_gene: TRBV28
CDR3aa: ATVLGQGYGYT

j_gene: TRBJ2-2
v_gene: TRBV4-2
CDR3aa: ASSPHPGEAGGGELF

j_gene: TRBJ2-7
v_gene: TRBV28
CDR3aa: ASSFASDTYYEQY

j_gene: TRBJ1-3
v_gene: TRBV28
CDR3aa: ASTGRQAIRVWGNTIY

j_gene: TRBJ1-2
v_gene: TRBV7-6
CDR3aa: ASSFTSNYGYT

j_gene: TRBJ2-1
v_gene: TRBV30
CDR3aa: AWSGQGAYNEQF

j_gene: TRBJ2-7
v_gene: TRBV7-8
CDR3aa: ASSVASSYEQY

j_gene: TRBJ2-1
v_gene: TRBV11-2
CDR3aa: ASSPAAGWLNANEQF